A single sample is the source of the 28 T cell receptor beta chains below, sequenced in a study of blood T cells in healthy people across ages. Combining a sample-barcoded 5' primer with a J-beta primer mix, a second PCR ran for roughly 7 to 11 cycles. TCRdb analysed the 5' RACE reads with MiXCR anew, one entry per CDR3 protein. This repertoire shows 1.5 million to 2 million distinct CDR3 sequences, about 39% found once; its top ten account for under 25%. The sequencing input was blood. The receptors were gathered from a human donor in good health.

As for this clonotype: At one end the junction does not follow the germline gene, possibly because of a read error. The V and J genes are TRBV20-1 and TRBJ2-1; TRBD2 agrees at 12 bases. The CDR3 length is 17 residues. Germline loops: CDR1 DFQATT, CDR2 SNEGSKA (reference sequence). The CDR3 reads CSAGEFLTSGSYNEQCF. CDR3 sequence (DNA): TGCAGTGCTGGAGAGTTTTTGACTAGCGGGAGTTACAATGAGCAGTGCTTC.

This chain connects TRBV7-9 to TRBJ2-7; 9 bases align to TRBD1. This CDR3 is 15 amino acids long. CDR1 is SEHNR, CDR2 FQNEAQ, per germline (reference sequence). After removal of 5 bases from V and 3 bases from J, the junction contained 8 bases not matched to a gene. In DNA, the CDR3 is TGTGCCAGCAGCCCCCCCGGGACAGGGAACTACGAGCAGTACTTC. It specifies CASSPPGTGNYEQYF. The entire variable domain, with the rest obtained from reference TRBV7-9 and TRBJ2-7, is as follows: DTGVSQNPRHKITKRGQNVTFRCDPISEHNRLYWYRQTLGQGPEFLTYFQNEAQLEKSRLLSDRFSAERPKGSFSTLEIQRTEQGDSAMYLCASSPPGTGNYEQYFGPGTRLTVT.

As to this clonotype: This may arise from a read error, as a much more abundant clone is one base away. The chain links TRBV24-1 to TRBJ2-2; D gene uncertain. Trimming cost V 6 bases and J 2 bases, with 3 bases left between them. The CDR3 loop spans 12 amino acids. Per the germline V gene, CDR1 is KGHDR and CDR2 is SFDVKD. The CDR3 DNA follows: TGTGCCACCAGTTTTAACACCGGGGAGCTGTTTTTT. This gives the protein CATSFNTGELFF.

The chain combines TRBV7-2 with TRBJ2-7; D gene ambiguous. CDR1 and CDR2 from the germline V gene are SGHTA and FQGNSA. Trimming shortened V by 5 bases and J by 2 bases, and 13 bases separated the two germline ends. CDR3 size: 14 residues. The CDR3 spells CASSRTDPPYEQYF. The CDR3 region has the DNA TGTGCCAGCAGCCGAACTGACCCGCCCTACGAGCAGTACTTC.

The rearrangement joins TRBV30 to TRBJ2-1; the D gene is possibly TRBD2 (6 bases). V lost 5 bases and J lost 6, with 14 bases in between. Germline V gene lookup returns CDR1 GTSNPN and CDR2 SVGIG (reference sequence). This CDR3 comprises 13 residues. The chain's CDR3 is CAWCLGGFNEQFF. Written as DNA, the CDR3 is TGTGCCTGGTGCTTGGGGGGTTTCAATGAGCAGTTCTTC. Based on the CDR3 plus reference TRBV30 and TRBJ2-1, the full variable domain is SQTIHQWPATLVQPVGSPLSLECTVEGTSNPNLYWYRQAAGRGLQLLFYSVGIGQISSEVPQNLSASRPQDRQFILSSKKLLLSDSGFYLCAWCLGGFNEQFFGPGTRLTVL.

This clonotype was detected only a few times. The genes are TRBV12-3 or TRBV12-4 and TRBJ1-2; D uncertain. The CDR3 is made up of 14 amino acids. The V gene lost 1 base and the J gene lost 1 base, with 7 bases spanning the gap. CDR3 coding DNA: TGTGCCAGCAGTTTAGGGCCATTTAACTATGGCTACACCTTC. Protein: CASSLGPFNYGYTF.

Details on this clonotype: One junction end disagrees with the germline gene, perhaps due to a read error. In DNA, the CDR3 is TGTGACAGCGGTATAAGGAGCTCTGGGGCCAACGTCCTGACTTTC. This gives the protein CDSGIRSSGANVLTF. The chain combines TRBV6-6 with TRBJ2-6; maybe TRBD2 (5 bases). Germline V CDR1 and CDR2: MNHNY, SVGAGI (reference sequence). The CDR3 runs to 15 residues.

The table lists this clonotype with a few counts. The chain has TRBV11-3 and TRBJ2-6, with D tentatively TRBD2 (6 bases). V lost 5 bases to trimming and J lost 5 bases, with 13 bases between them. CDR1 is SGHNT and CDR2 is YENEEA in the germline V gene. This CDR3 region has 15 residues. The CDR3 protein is CASSLEGGRANVLTF. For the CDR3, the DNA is TGTGCCAGCAGCCTTGAGGGAGGAAGGGCCAACGTCCTGACTTTC.

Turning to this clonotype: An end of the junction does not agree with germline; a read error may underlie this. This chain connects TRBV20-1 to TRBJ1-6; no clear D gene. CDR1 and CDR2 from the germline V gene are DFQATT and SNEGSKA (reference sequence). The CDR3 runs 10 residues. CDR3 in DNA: TGCAGTGCTATAGAATCACTCCTCCACTTT. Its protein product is CSAIESLLHF.

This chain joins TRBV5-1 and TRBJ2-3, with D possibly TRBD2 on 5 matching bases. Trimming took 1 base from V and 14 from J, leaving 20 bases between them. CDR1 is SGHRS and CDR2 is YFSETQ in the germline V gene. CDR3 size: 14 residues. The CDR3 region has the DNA TGCGCCAGCAGCTTGACACGGGGTCGGGGAGACGGGTATTTT. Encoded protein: CASSLTRGRGDGYF.

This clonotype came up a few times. The CDR3 DNA reads as TGCAGTGCTTCGGACAGGGACTCCTACGAGCAGTACTTC. The encoded protein is CSASDRDSYEQYF. The chain uses TRBV20-1 and TRBJ2-7; 8 bases match TRBD1. This CDR3 has 13 amino acids. With 5 bases clipped from V and 0 bases from J, the junction kept 3 bases outside the gene matches. The germline V gene has CDR1 DFQATT and CDR2 SNEGSKA (reference sequence).

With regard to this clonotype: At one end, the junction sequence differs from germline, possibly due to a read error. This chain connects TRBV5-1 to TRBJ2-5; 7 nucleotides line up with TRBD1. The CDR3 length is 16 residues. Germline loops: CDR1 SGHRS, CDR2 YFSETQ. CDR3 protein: CASKLATGTDYYEQDF. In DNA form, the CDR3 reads TGCGCCAGCAAATTGGCAACCGGGACAGATTACTACGAGCAGGACTTC.

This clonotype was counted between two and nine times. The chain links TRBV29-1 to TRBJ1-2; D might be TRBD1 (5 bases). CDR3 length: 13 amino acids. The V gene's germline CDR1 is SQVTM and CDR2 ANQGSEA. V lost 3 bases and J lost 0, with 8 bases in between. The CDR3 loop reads CSVDRGTNYGYTF. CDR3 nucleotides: TGCAGCGTTGATCGGGGGACTAACTATGGCTACACCTTC.

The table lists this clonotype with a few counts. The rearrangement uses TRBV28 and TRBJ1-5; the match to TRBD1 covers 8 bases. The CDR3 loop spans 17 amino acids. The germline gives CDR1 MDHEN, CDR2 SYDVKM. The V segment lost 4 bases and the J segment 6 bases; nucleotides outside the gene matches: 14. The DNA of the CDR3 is TGTGCCAGCAGTTCCCCCCGGACAGGGACCTTCAGTCAGCCCCAGCATTTT. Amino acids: CASSSPRTGTFSQPQHF.

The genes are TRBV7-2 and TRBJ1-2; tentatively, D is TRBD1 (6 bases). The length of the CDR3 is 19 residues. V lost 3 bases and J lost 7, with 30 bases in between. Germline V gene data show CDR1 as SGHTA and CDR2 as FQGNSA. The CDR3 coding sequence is TGTGCCAGCAGCTTTCACTCGCCTATTGCGGGGGGGCTGGCTCTTGGCTACACCTTC. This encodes CASSFHSPIAGGLALGYTF.

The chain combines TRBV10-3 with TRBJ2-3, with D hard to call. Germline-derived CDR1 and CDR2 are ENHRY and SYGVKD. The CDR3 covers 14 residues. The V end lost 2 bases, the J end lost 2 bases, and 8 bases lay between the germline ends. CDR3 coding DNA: TGTGCCATCAGTGAGGGTGGGATCACAGATACGCAGTATTTT. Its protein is CAISEGGITDTQYF.

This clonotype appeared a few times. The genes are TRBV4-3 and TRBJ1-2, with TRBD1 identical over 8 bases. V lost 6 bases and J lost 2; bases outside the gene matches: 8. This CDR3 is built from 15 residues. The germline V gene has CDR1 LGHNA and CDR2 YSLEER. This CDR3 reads CASRLAAGGNYGYTF. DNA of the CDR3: TGCGCCAGCAGACTTGCGGCAGGGGGCAACTATGGCTACACCTTC.

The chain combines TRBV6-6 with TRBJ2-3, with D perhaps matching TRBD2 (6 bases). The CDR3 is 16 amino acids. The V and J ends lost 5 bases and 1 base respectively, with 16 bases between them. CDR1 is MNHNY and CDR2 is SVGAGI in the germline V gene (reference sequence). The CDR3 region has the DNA TGTGCCAGCAGTCCTTCTCCGGGACTCGGCACAGATACGCAGTATTTT. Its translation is CASSPSPGLGTDTQYF.

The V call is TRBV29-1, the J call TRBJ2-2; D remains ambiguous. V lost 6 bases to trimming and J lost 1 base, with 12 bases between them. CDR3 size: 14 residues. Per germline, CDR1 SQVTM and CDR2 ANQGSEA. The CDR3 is CSVMTSLNTGELFF. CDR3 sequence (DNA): TGCAGCGTCATGACATCCCTGAACACCGGGGAGCTGTTTTTT.

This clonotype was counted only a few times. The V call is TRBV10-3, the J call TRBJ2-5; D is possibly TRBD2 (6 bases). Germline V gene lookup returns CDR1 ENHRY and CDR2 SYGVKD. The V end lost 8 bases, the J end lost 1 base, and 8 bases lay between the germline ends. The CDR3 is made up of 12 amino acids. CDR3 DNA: TGTGCCATCGGCGGGGTCCAAGAGACCCAGTACTTC. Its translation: CAIGGVQETQYF.

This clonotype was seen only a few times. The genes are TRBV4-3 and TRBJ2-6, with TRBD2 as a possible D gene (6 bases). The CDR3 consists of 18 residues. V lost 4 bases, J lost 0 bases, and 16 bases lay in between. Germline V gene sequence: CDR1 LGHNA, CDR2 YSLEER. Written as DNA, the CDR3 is TGCGCCAGCAGCCGCCTAACTAGCCAGAGCTCTGGGGCCAACGTCCTGACTTTC. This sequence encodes CASSRLTSQSSGANVLTF.

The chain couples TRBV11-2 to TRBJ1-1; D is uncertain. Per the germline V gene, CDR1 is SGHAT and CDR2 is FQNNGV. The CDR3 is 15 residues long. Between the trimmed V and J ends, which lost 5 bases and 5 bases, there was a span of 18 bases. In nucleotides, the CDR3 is TGTGCCAGCAGCCCCAGTTCTCGGGAAAGAACTGAAGCTTTCTTT. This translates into CASSPSSRERTEAFF.

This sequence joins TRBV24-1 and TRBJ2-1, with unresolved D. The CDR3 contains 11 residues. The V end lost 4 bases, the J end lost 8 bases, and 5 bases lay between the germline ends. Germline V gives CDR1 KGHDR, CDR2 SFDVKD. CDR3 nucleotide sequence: TGTGCCACCAGTGAGTTATATGAGCAGTTCTTC. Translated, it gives CATSELYEQFF.

The CDR3 sequence: CASSQDGTSEWETQYF. The CDR3 coding sequence is TGTGCCAGCAGCCAAGACGGGACTAGCGAGTGGGAGACCCAGTACTTC. The chain joins TRBV4-2 to TRBJ2-4; 10 bases are shared with TRBD2. The DNA end lines up better with TRBJ2-5; the J call may be wrong. The CDR3 consists of 16 residues. Germline CDR1 is LGHNA and CDR2 is YNFKEQ.

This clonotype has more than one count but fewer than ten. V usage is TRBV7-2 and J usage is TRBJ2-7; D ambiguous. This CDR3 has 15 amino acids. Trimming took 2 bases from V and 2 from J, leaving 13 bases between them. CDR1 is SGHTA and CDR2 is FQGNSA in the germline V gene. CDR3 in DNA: TGTGCCAGCAGCTTAAGGGCCGAACCCACCTACGAGCAGTACTTC. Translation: CASSLRAEPTYEQYF.

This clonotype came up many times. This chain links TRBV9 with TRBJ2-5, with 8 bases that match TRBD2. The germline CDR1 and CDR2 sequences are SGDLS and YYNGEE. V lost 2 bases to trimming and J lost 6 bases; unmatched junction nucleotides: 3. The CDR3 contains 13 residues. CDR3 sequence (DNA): TGTGCCAGCAGCGTGGCGGGGGGACAGACCCAGTACTTC. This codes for CASSVAGGQTQYF.

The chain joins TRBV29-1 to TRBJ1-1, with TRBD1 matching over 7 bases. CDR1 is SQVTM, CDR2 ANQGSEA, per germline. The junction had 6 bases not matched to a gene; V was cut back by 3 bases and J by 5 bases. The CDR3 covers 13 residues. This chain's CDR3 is CSVDSGGRTEAFF. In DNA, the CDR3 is TGCAGCGTTGATTCAGGGGGAAGGACTGAAGCTTTCTTT.

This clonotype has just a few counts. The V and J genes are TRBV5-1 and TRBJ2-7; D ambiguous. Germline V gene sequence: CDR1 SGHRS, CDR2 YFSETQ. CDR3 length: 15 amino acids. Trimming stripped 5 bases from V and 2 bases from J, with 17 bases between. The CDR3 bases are TGCGCCAGCAGTAAGCAGGCGACGGCCCCCTACGAGCAGTACTTC. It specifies CASSKQATAPYEQYF.